The rows below give T cell receptor beta chains drawn from one sample of a study of cytomegalovirus exposure and HLA in healthy donors. Assay: immunoSEQ multiplex PCR; the TCRdb copy retains only in-frame clones and omits some. The repertoire has more than 95,000 clones, 88% of them found once; the top ten carry approximately 1.8%. What was sequenced was PBMCs. These receptors were obtained from a man younger than 30 in good health and CMV-seronegative. The CDR3 runs from the conserved cysteine through the conserved F or W. Fields, in order: CDR3 DNA, CDR3 protein, D gene, clone size, J gene, V gene. D genes are given only for firm matches. Clone sizes are given selectively: once, few, many, or a class where the clone is expanded.

TGTGTCTTAGCAAGGGGGGGTACCTACGAGCAGTACTTC	CVLARGGTYEQYF	NA	once	TRBJ2-7	TRBV27
TGTGCCAGCAGTGAAGGGCCTAGCGAGTACGAGCAGTACTTC	CASSEGPSEYEQYF	NA	once	TRBJ2-7	TRBV2
TGTGCCAGCAGTTACGCGACAGGCCTGAGCGGCTACACCTTC	CASSYATGLSGYTF	NA	NA	TRBJ1-2	TRBV6-6
TGTGCCATCAGCGAAGACAGGGGGGCGACAGATACGCAGTATTTT	CAISEDRGATDTQYF	TRBD1	NA	TRBJ2-3	TRBV10-3
TGTGCCAGCAGCTTATTCCAGGGAGGGGGACAGCCCCAGCATTTT	CASSLFQGGGQPQHF	NA	NA	TRBJ1-5	TRBV5-6
TGCGCCAGCAGCAGGGACAGGGGGCCCTACGAGCAGTACTTC	CASSRDRGPYEQYF	TRBD1	NA	TRBJ2-7	TRBV5-1
TGTGCCAGCAGCTCGGAGAAGGGGTTCAGCTATGGCTACACCTTC	CASSSEKGFSYGYTF	NA	NA	TRBJ1-2	TRBV7-2
TGTGCCAGCAGCGACGGTCCCCCCAGGGCTGCATACAATGAGCAGTTCTTC	CASSDGPPRAAYNEQFF	NA	NA	TRBJ2-1	TRBV7-9
TGTGCCAGCTCACCCTCCCCGTATGGGGCTGATGAGCAGTTCTTC	CASSPSPYGADEQFF	NA	NA	TRBJ2-1	TRBV18
TGCGCCAGCAGCACGGAAGGGGGCTTAGACACTGAAGCTTTCTTT	CASSTEGGLDTEAFF	TRBD1	NA	TRBJ1-1	TRBV5-1
TGTGCCAGTACCAGGGCAAACACTAACACCGGGGAGCTGTTTTTT	CASTRANTNTGELFF	NA	NA	TRBJ2-2	TRBV19
TGTGCCAGCAGTGTCAGGGGGCCATACAATGAGCAGTTCTTC	CASSVRGPYNEQFF	TRBD1	NA	TRBJ2-1	TRBV25-1
TGTGCCAGCAGTCTGGGGCAGGGCTCCTACAATGAGCAGTTCTTC	CASSLGQGSYNEQFF	NA	NA	TRBJ2-1	TRBV5-8
TGCGCCAGCAGCCAAGATGAACTACTTGAGCAGTTCTTC	CASSQDELLEQFF	NA	NA	TRBJ2-1	TRBV4-3
TGTGCCAGCAGCTCCGGACAGCCCCGAAAATATGGCTACACCTTC	CASSSGQPRKYGYTF	NA	NA	TRBJ1-2	TRBV7-2
TGTGCCAGCAGTACAACAGGGGGTAATCAGCCCCAGCATTTT	CASSTTGGNQPQHF	TRBD1	NA	TRBJ1-5	TRBV25-1
TGTGCCAGCAGTTTAGGGCTCGGCAAGTTCTCCTATGGCTACACCTTC	CASSLGLGKFSYGYTF	NA	once	TRBJ1-2	TRBV28
TGTGCCAGCAGTCCTTACAGGGGTGGTAACGAAAAACTGTTTTTT	CASSPYRGGNEKLFF	TRBD1	NA	TRBJ1-4	TRBV11-2
TGCGCCAGCAGCCAACCCCTCCGGGACACCTCTCAGGCTTTCTTT	CASSQPLRDTSQAFF	NA	NA	TRBJ1-1	TRBV4-1
TGCGCCAGCAGCTGGGACAGGGGGCAAGGGACCTACGAGCAGTACTTC	CASSWDRGQGTYEQYF	TRBD1	NA	TRBJ2-7	TRBV5-1
NA	CASSSVPATNEKLFF	NA	NA	TRBJ1-4	TRBV7-2
TGTGCCAGCAGCTCATTCCGGGACAGGGATAGTGAGACCCAGTACTTC	CASSSFRDRDSETQYF	TRBD1	NA	TRBJ2-5	TRBV7-6
TGTGCCAGCAGAAAGACAGGGGCGAACTATGGCTACACCTTC	CASRKTGANYGYTF	TRBD1	NA	TRBJ1-2	TRBV5-4
TGTGCCAGCAGCCCTAACGGCGGATCCTACGAGCAGTACTTC	CASSPNGGSYEQYF	NA	once	TRBJ2-7	TRBV28
TGTGCCTGGAGTGTACCGCGGACTATCAATCAGCCCCAGCATTTT	CAWSVPRTINQPQHF	NA	NA	TRBJ1-5	TRBV30
TGTGCCAGCAGCTTAGAGAGGACAGGGGCTTCCTACGAGCAGTACTTC	CASSLERTGASYEQYF	TRBD1	NA	TRBJ2-7	TRBV7-9
TGTGCCAGCAGCTCCCAGCGGGGAACCTACGAGCAGTACTTC	CASSSQRGTYEQYF	TRBD2	NA	TRBJ2-7	TRBV5-5
TGTGCCAGCTCACCACCGTCGCGGGGCTGGAACACTGAAGCTTTCTTT	CASSPPSRGWNTEAFF	NA	NA	TRBJ1-1	TRBV18
TGTGCCAACGTCAAGCACGGACAGGGGGCTAACGAGCAGTACTTC	CANVKHGQGANEQYF	TRBD1	NA	TRBJ2-7	TRBV5-6